This T cell receptor (beta chain) was recorded in a study of blood T cell repertoires in COVID-19. For the study at large: Nucleic acid was either cDNA or gDNA, and it came from T cells, B-cell-depleted T cells, or PBMCs.

The V gene's germline CDR1 is MNHNS and CDR2 SASEGT. With 1 base removed from V and 7 bases from J, the gap between germline ends came to 14 bases. CDR3 length equals 14 residues. As handled by the study authors: Scientists estimated how many nucleated cells there were by amplifying reference gene primers. Generated by immunoSEQ multiplex PCR, the TCRdb table keeps only in-frame clones and is missing some. V and J calls and clone size are copied from that table; D and trimming were computed from the DNA. The profile shows 20,000 to 30,000 clones, about 90% of them singletons. This sequence joins TRBV6-1 and TRBJ2-7, with a possible D match to TRBD2 (5 bases). The sample consisted of peripheral blood. This receptor was obtained from a human donor in a cohort sampled during active COVID-19. The CDR3 DNA reads TGTGCCAGCAGTGAAGTCATGGGAAGGAGGGAGCAGTACTTC. This encodes CASSEVMGRREQYF.